A selection of T cell receptor beta chains follows, all from one sample in a study of post-analysis software for immune sequencing data. TCRdb reanalysed the PCR reads using MiXCR and keeps one entry per CDR3 protein. This sample has about 460,000 distinct CDR3 sequences, with less than 45% found just once. The sequencing sample was made of blood. The receptors stem from a girl aged 10 to 17 with multiple sclerosis. Both conserved end residues are part of each CDR3. The D gene is left open where the match is weak. Only some rows state a clone size, as once, few, many or a class for expanded clones.

D: .
J: TRBJ1-4
V: TRBV5-1
length: 14
size: .
CDR3: CASSLEGRDEKLFF
DNA: TGCGCCAGCAGCTTGGAAGGCAGGGACGAAAAACTGTTTTTT

D: TRBD1
J: TRBJ1-1
V: TRBV10-3
length: 15
size: few
CDR3: CAISDPRTGYTEAFF
DNA: TGTGCCATCAGTGACCCCAGGACAGGGTACACTGAAGCTTTCTTT

D: .
J: TRBJ2-3
V: TRBV27
length: 14
size: many
CDR3: CASAGQPRADTQYF
DNA: TGTGCCAGCGCGGGACAGCCTCGGGCAGATACGCAGTATTTT

D: TRBD2
J: TRBJ2-1
V: TRBV7-2
length: 16
size: .
CDR3: CASSLKGLAPANEQFF
DNA: TGTGCCAGCAGCTTGAAAGGACTAGCGCCGGCCAATGAGCAGTTCTTC

D: .
J: TRBJ2-7
V: TRBV4-1
length: 14
size: .
CDR3: CASSQVRSSYEQYF
DNA: TGCGCCAGCAGCCAAGTCAGGAGCTCCTACGAGCAGTACTTC

D: TRBD2
J: TRBJ2-7
V: TRBV7-2
length: 15
size: many
CDR3: CASSLTGTSDYEQYF
DNA: TGTGCCAGCAGCCTCACCGGGACTAGCGACTACGAGCAGTACTTC

D: TRBD2
J: TRBJ2-5
V: TRBV14
length: 18
size: once
CDR3: CASSSRGTSGRYQETQYF
DNA: TGTGCCAGCAGCTCGCGGGGAACTAGCGGGAGATATCAAGAGACCCAGTACTTC

D: .
J: TRBJ2-3
V: TRBV28
length: 16
size: .
CDR3: CASSAGGASWGDTQYF
DNA: TGTGCCAGCAGTGCAGGGGGGGCATCTTGGGGAGATACGCAGTATTTT

D: TRBD2
J: TRBJ2-1
V: TRBV5-1
length: 17
size: few
CDR3: CASSLRPSSGQYNEQFF
DNA: TGCGCCAGCAGCTTGAGGCCTTCTAGCGGGCAGTACAATGAGCAGTTCTTC

D: TRBD1
J: TRBJ1-2
V: TRBV6-2/TRBV6-3
length: 12
size: few
CDR3: CASSWTGVGYTF
DNA: TGTGCCAGCAGTTGGACAGGGGTTGGCTACACCTTC

D: .
J: TRBJ2-7
V: TRBV7-2
length: 14
size: .
CDR3: CASSRRDGPYEQYF
DNA: TGTGCCAGCAGCCGGAGGGACGGACCCTACGAGCAGTACTTC

D: .
J: TRBJ2-2
V: TRBV12-3/TRBV12-4
length: 15
size: .
CDR3: CASSARRENTGELFF
DNA: TGTGCCAGCAGCGCTCGCAGGGAGAACACCGGGGAGCTGTTTTTT

D: TRBD1
J: TRBJ2-3
V: TRBV28
length: 16
size: few
CDR3: CASSSPRDRYTDTQYF
DNA: TGTGCCAGCAGTTCCCCCCGGGACAGATACACAGATACGCAGTATTTT

D: TRBD1
J: TRBJ2-7
V: TRBV4-1
length: 17
size: .
CDR3: CASSRDRADLNSYEQYF
DNA: TGCGCCAGCAGCCGGGACAGGGCCGACTTAAACTCCTACGAGCAGTACTTC

D: .
J: TRBJ2-5
V: TRBV3-1
length: 13
size: .
CDR3: CASSQMVMETQYF
DNA: TGTGCCAGCAGCCAGATGGTTATGGAGACCCAGTACTTC

D: .
J: TRBJ1-6
V: TRBV3-1
length: 15
size: .
CDR3: CASSQDALNNSPLHF
DNA: TGTGCCAGCAGCCAAGATGCACTGAATAATTCACCCCTCCACTTT

D: TRBD1
J: TRBJ2-1
V: TRBV27
length: 13
size: few
CDR3: CAGGTGRHNEQFF
DNA: TGTGCCGGAGGGACAGGGCGACACAATGAGCAGTTCTTC

D: TRBD1
J: TRBJ2-5
V: TRBV29-1
length: 14
size: .
CDR3: CSVAVTGSKETQYF
DNA: TGCAGCGTCGCCGTGACAGGGAGTAAAGAGACCCAGTACTTC

D: .
J: TRBJ2-4
V: TRBV4-2
length: 15
size: .
CDR3: CASSQTGPGENIQYF
DNA: TGTGCCAGCAGCCAAACAGGGCCGGGGGAAAACATTCAGTACTTC

D: .
J: TRBJ2-1
V: TRBV12-3/TRBV12-4
length: 14
size: .
CDR3: CASSLGSGWETQFF
DNA: TGTGCCAGCAGTTTAGGATCGGGCTGGGAGACCCAGTTCTTC

D: .
J: TRBJ2-1
V: TRBV5-1
length: 14
size: many
CDR3: CASSSGGGYNEQFF
DNA: TGCGCCAGCAGCTCAGGAGGGGGTTACAATGAGCAGTTCTTC

D: .
J: TRBJ2-5
V: TRBV7-4
length: 16
size: .
CDR3: CASSLGSGASGETQYF
DNA: TGTGCCAGCAGCTTAGGATCCGGAGCCAGTGGGGAGACCCAGTACTTC

D: .
J: TRBJ1-6
V: TRBV6-6
length: 15
size: .
CDR3: CASSYRGQEGLPLHF
DNA: TGTGCCAGCAGTTACCGTGGTCAGGAAGGCCTACCCCTCCACTTT

D: .
J: TRBJ1-1
V: TRBV15
length: 14
size: .
CDR3: CATSRVGGITEAFF
DNA: TGTGCCACCAGCAGAGTGGGAGGGATCACTGAAGCTTTCTTT

D: .
J: TRBJ2-6
V: TRBV4-3
length: 16
size: few
CDR3: CASSQVMRSGANVLTF
DNA: TGCGCCAGCAGCCAAGTGATGCGCTCTGGGGCCAACGTCCTGACTTTC

D: TRBD1
J: TRBJ2-7
V: TRBV15
length: 19
size: .
CDR3: CATSRDRGNLRPFDYEQYF
DNA: TGTGCCACCAGCAGGGACAGGGGAAATCTTCGACCGTTCGACTACGAGCAGTACTTC

D: .
J: TRBJ2-7
V: TRBV7-6
length: 15
size: few
CDR3: CASSLGRDGSYEQYF
DNA: TGTGCCAGCAGCTTAGGCCGGGACGGCTCCTACGAGCAGTACTTC

D: TRBD2
J: TRBJ2-1
V: TRBV27
length: 18
size: .
CDR3: CASSLYGLAGVSLNEQFF
DNA: TGTGCCAGCAGTTTATACGGACTAGCGGGAGTAAGCCTCAATGAGCAGTTCTTC

D: TRBD1
J: TRBJ2-7
V: TRBV9
length: 17
size: few
CDR3: CASSVRQGARLVDEQYF
DNA: TGTGCCAGCAGCGTAAGACAGGGGGCTCGTCTGGTGGACGAGCAGTACTTC

D: .
J: TRBJ2-5
V: TRBV25-1
length: 15
size: few
CDR3: CASSEIGGGQETQYF
DNA: TGTGCCAGCAGTGAGATTGGCGGAGGGCAAGAGACCCAGTACTTC

D: .
J: TRBJ2-7
V: TRBV11-1
length: 14
size: .
CDR3: CASSFPGQIYEQYF
DNA: TGTGCCAGCAGCTTCCCCGGACAGATCTACGAGCAGTACTTC

D: .
J: TRBJ1-2
V: TRBV6-2/TRBV6-3
length: 13
size: few
CDR3: CASSQGSNYGYTF
DNA: TGTGCCAGCAGCCAAGGTTCTAACTATGGCTACACCTTC

D: TRBD2
J: TRBJ2-7
V: TRBV6-2/TRBV6-3
length: 15
size: .
CDR3: CASRPTSGYSYEQYF
DNA: TGTGCCAGCAGACCTACTAGCGGTTACTCCTACGAGCAGTACTTC

D: TRBD2
J: TRBJ2-5
V: TRBV7-2
length: 14
size: few
CDR3: CASSLESGRETQYF
DNA: TGTGCCAGCAGCTTAGAAAGCGGGAGGGAGACCCAGTACTTC

D: TRBD1
J: TRBJ1-1
V: TRBV5-1
length: 13
size: .
CDR3: CASKTGVGTEAFF
DNA: TGCGCCAGCAAGACAGGGGTCGGCACTGAAGCTTTCTTT

D: .
J: TRBJ1-1
V: TRBV7-3
length: 13
size: .
CDR3: CASSSHGNTEAFF
DNA: TGTGCCAGCAGCTCGCACGGGAACACTGAAGCTTTCTTT